Reported below is one T cell receptor beta chain. This clonotype has at least ten counts. Its antigen remains undetermined. No qualities accompany the bases; no much larger clone lies one base away. TCRdb shows the sequencer as Illumina HiSeq 1500. TCRdb passed the public sequencing reads through fastp at Q25 and MiXCR, retaining productive beta sequences. Every CDR3 protein is listed once, alongside the most common genes and DNA of its rows. The sample contains around 70,000 distinct CDR3 sequences, over 3.5% of them found a single time. Roughly 22% of the sample goes to the ten largest clones. This sample was included in a study of T cell repertoires in cytomegalovirus infection (dated by TCRdb to about 2019). Regarding the study in general: The HLA type of each donor mattered for the analysis, because public TCR beta signatures pointed to carriage of CMV infection along with the matching HLA type. The full study reports these points: In both this cohort and an independent cohort of 352 donors, the cumulative frequency of public TCR beta family members distinguished carriers of CMV infection plus the relevant HLA type. In the ex vivo response, HLA-C-restricted CMV-specific TCR beta clonotypes were dominant, and in two of eight donors the single most frequent clonotype came from this HLA-C-restricted group.

From its cysteine to its phenylalanine, the CDR3 spans 13 amino acids. The only DNA kept is the CDR3, 39 bases in frame from the first base. The germline V gene encodes CDR1 SGHTA and CDR2 FQGTGA. Clipping removes 4 bases from V and 6 bases from J, with 2 as the unmatched junction base count. The rearranged chain carries TRBV7-3 and TRBJ2-2, with 7 bases in between that match TRBD2. This TCR was sampled from a human donor in good health (CMV status not recorded). Some clones in this sample may be carry-over from other donors' samples. Sequenced sample: PBMCs. The CDR3 sequence is CASSSTSAGELFF. The DNA sequence is TGTGCCAGCAGCTCAACTAGCGCCGGGGAGCTGTTTTTT. With the portions outside the CDR3 filled from the reference TRBV7-3 and TRBJ2-2 genes, the complete variable region becomes GAGVSQTPSNKVTEKGKYVELRCDPISGHTALYWYRQSLGQGPEFLIYFQGTGAADDSGLPNDRFFAVRPEGSVSTLKIQRTERGDSAVYLCASSSTSAGELFFGEGSRLTVL.